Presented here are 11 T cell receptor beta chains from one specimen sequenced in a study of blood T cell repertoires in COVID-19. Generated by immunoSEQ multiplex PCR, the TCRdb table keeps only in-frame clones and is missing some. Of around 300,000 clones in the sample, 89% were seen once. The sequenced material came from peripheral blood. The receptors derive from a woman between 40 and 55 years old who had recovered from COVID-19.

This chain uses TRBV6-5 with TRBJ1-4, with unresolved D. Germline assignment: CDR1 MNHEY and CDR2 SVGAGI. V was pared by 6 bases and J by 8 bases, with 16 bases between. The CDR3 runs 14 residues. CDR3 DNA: TGTGCCAGCAGGGAGGACCCCCGCCAAGAAAAACTGTTTTTT. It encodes CASREDPRQEKLFF.

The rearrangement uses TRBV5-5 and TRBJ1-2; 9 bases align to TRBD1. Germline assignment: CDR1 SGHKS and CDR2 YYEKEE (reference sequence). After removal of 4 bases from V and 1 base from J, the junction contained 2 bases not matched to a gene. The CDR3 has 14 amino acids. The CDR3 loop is CASSPGQGNYGYTF. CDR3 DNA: TGTGCCAGCAGCCCGGGACAGGGTAACTATGGCTACACCTTC. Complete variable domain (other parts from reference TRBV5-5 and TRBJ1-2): DAGVTQSPTHLIKTRGQQVTLRCSPISGHKSVSWYQQVLGQGPQFIFQYYEKEERGRGNFPDRFSARQFPNYSSELNVNALLLGDSALYLCASSPGQGNYGYTFGSGTRLTVV.

This CDR3 reads CASSPIAETRYGEQYF. CDR3 in DNA: TGTGCCAGCAGCCCGATCGCCGAGACACGATATGGCGAGCAGTACTTC. This chain uses TRBV28 with TRBJ2-7; D not certain. CDR1 MDHEN and CDR2 SYDVKM come from the germline V gene. V lost 6 bases and J 6 bases, leaving 24 bases between the germline ends. The CDR3 has 16 amino acids.

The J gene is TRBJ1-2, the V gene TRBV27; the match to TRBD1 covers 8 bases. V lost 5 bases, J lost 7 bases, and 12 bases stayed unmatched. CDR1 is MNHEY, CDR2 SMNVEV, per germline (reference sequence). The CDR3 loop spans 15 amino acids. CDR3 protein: CASSERTGIPFGYTF. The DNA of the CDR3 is TGTGCCAGCAGTGAGCGGACAGGGATCCCTTTTGGCTACACCTTC.

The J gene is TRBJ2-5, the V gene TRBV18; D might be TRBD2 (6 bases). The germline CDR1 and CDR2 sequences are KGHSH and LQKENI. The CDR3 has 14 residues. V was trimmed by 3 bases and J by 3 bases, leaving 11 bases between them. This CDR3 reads CASSPRGGEETQYF. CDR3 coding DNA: TGTGCCAGCTCACCGCGGGGTGGGGAAGAGACCCAGTACTTC.

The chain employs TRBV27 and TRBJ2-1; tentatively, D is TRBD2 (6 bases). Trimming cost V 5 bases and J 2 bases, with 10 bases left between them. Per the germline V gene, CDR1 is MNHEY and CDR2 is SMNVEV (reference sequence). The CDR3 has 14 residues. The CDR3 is CASSLASTYNEQFF. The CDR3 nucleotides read TGTGCCAGCAGTCTAGCGTCGACCTACAATGAGCAGTTCTTC.

The CDR3 is CASSYGTELFYGYTF. CDR3 in DNA: TGTGCCAGCAGCTACGGGACAGAACTTTTCTATGGCTACACCTTC. The chain employs TRBV5-6 and TRBJ1-2; the match to TRBD1 covers 7 bases. J gave up 4 bases and V 3 bases, and 9 bases lay outside the gene matches. CDR1 is SGHDT and CDR2 is YYEEEE in the germline V gene. The length of the CDR3 is 15 residues.

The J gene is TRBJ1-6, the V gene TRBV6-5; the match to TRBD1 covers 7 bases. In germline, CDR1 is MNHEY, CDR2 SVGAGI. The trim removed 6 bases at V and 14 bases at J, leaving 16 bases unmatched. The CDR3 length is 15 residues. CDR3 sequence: CASRGTDVRSGALHF. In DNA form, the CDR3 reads TGTGCCAGCAGGGGGACAGACGTGCGGAGTGGGGCCCTCCACTTT.

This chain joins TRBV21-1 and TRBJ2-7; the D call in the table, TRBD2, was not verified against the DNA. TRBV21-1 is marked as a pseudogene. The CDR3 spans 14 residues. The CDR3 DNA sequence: TGTGCCAGCAGCAAAGTAGACTCCGCGGGGGAGCAGTACTTC. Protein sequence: CASSKVDSAGEQYF.

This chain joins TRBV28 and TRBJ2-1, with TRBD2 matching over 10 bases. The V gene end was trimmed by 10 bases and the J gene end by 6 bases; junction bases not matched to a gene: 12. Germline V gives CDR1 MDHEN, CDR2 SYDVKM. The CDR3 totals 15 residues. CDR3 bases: TGTGCCACCAGGAAGAGCGGGAGGGTTTCCAATGAGCAGTTCTTC. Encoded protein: CATRKSGRVSNEQFF.

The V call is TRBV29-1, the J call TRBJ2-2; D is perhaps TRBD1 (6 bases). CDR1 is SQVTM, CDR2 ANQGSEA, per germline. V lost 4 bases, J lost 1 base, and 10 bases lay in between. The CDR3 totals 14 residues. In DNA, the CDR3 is TGCAGCGTTGTGGACAGTGAGAACACCGGGGAGCTGTTTTTT. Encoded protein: CSVVDSENTGELFF.